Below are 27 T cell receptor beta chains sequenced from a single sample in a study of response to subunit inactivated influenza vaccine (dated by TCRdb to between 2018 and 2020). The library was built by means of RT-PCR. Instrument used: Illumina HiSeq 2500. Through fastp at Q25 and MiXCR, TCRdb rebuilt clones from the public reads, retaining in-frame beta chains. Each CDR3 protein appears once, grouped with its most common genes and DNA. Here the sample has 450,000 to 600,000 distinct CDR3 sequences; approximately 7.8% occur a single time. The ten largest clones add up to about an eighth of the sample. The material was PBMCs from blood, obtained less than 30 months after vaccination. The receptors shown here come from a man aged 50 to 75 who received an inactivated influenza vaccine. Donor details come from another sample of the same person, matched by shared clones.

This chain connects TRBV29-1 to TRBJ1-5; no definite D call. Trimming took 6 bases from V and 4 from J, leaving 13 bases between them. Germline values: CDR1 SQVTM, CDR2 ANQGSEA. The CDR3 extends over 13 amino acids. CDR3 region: CSVSLAPNQPQHF. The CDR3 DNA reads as TGCAGCGTCTCCCTGGCACCGAATCAGCCCCAGCATTTT.

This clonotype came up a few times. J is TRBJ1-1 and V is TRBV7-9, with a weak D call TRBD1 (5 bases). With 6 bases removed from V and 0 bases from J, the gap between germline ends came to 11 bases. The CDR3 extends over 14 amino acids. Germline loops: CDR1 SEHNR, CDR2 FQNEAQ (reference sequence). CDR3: CASRDQGMNTEAFF. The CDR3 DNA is TGTGCCAGCAGGGATCAGGGCATGAACACTGAAGCTTTCTTT.

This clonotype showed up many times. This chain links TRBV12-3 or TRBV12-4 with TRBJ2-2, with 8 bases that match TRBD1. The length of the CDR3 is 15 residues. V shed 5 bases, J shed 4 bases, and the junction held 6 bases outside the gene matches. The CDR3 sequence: CASSARTGTTGELFF. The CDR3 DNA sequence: TGTGCCAGCAGTGCTCGGACAGGGACCACCGGGGAGCTGTTTTTT.

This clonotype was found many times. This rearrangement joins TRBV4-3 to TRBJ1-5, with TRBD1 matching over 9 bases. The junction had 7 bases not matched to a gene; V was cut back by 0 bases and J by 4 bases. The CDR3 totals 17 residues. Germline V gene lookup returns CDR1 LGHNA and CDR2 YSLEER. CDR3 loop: CASSQDWDRDPNQPQHF. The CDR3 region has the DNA TGCGCCAGCAGCCAAGACTGGGACAGGGACCCAAATCAGCCCCAGCATTTT.

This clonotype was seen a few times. The CDR3 spells CSARPQEGAHINQPQHF. CDR3 bases: TGCAGTGCTAGACCCCAGGAGGGGGCGCATATCAATCAGCCCCAGCATTTT. The chain employs TRBV20-1 and TRBJ1-5; 7 bases map to TRBD1. Germline V gene data show CDR1 as DFQATT and CDR2 as SNEGSKA (reference sequence). This CDR3 comprises 17 residues. V trimming: 2 bases; J trimming: 3 bases; junction bases outside the gene matches: 13.

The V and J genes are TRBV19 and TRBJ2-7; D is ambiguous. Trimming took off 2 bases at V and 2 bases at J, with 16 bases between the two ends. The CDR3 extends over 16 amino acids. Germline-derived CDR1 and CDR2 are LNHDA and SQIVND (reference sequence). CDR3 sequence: CASSIRGPAGAYEQYF. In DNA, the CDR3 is TGTGCCAGTAGTATAAGAGGACCGGCAGGAGCCTACGAGCAGTACTTC.

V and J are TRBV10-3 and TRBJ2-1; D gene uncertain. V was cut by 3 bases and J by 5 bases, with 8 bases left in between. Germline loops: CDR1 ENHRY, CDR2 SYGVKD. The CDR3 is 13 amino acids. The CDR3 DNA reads TGTGCCATCAGTGACAACAGCCACAATGAGCAGTTCTTC. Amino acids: CAISDNSHNEQFF.

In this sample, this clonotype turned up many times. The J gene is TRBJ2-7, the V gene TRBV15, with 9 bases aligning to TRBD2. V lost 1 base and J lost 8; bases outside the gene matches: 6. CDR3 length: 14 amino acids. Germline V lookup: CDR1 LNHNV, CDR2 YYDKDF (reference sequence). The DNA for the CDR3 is TGTGCCACCAGCAGAGTGATTAGCGGGGGAAAGCAGTACTTC. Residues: CATSRVISGGKQYF.

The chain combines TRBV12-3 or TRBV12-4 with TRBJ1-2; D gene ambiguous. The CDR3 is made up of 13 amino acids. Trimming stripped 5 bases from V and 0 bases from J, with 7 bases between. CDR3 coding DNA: TGTGCCAGCAGTGGGAGTGCTAACTATGGCTACACCTTC. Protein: CASSGSANYGYTF.

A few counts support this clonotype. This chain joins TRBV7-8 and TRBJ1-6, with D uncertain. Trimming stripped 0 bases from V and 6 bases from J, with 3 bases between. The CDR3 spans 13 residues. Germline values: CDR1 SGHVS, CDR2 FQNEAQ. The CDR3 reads CASSLATNSPLHF. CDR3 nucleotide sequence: TGTGCCAGCAGCTTAGCCACTAATTCACCCCTCCACTTT.

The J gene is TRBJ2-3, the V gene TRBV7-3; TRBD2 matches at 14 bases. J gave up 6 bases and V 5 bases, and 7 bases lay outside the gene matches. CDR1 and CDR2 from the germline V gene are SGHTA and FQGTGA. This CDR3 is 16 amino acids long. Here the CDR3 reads CASSPTSGRVGDTQYF. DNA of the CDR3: TGTGCCAGCAGCCCGACTAGCGGGAGGGTGGGCGATACGCAGTATTTT.

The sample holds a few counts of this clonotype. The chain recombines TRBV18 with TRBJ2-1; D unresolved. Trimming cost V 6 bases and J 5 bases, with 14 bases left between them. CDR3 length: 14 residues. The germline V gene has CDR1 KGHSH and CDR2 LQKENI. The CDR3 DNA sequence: TGTGCCAGCTCCGTGGTTGGGAAAGACAATGAGCAGTTCTTC. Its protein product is CASSVVGKDNEQFF.

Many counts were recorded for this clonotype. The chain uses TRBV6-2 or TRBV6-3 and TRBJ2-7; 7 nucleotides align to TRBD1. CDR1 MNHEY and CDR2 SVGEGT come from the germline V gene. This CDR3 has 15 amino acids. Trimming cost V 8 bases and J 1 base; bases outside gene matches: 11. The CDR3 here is CASRKIRTGSYEQYF. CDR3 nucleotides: TGTGCCAGCCGTAAGATTCGGACAGGATCCTACGAGCAGTACTTC.

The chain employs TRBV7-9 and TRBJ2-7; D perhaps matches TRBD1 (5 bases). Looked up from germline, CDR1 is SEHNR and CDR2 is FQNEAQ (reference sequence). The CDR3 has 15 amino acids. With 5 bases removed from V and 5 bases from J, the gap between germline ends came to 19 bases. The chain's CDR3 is CASSPYGRTPHEQYF. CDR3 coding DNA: TGTGCCAGCAGCCCCTATGGAAGGACACCCCACGAGCAGTACTTC.

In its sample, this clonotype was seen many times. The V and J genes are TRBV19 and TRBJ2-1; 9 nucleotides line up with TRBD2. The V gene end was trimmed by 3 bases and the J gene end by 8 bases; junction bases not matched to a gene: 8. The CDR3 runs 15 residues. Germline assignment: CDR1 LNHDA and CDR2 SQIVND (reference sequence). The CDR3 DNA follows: TGTGCCAGTAGTATCGGCGGGGGGGCTGGCTATGAGCAGTTCTTC. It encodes CASSIGGGAGYEQFF.

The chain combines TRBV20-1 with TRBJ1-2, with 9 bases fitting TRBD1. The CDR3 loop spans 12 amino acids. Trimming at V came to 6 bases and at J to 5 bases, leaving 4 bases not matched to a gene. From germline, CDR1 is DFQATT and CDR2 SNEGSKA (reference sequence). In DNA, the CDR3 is TGCAGTGCCAGGACAGGGGTTTATGGCTACACCTTC. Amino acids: CSARTGVYGYTF.

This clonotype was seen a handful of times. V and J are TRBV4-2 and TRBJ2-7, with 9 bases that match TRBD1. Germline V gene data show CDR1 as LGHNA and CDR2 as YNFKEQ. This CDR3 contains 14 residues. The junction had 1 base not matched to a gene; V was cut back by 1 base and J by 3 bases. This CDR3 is CASSQGTGVYEQYF. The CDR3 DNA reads TGTGCCAGCAGCCAAGGGACAGGGGTCTACGAGCAGTACTTC.

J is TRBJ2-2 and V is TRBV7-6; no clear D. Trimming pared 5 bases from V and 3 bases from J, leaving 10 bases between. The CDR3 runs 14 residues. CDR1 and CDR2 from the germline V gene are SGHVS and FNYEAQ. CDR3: CASSPQDYTGELFF. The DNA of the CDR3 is TGTGCCAGCAGCCCTCAGGATTACACCGGGGAGCTGTTTTTT.

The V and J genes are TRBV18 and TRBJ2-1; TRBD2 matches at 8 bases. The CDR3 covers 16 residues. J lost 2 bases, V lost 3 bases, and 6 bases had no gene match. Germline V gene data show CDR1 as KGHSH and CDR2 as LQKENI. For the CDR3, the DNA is TGTGCCAGCTCACCCTCTAACGGGGGGGCCTACAATGAGCAGTTCTTC. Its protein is CASSPSNGGAYNEQFF.

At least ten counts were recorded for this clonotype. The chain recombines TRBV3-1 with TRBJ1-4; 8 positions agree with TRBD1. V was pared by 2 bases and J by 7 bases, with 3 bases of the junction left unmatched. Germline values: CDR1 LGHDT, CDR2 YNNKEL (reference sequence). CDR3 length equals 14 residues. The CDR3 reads CASSQKGQGEKLFF. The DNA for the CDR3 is TGTGCCAGCAGCCAAAAAGGACAGGGTGAAAAACTGTTTTTT.

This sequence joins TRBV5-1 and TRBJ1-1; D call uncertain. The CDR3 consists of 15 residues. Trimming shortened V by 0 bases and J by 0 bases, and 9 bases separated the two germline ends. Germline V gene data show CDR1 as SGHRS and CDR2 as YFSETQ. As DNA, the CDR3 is TGCGCCAGCAGCTTGGGGGCCGGGGTGAACACTGAAGCTTTCTTT. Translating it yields CASSLGAGVNTEAFF.

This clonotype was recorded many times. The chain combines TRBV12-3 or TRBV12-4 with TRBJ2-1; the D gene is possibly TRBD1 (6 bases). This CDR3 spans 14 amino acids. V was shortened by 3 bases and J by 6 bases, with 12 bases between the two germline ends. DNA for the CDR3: TGTGCCAGCAGTTTTAAACAGGGTGGCAATGAGCAGTTCTTC. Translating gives CASSFKQGGNEQFF.

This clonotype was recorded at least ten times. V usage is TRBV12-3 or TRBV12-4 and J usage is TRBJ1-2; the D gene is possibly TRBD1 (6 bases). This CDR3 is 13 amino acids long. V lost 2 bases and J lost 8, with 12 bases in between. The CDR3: CASSLPGGAGYTF. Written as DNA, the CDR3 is TGTGCCAGCAGTTTACCGGGGGGCGCAGGCTACACCTTC.

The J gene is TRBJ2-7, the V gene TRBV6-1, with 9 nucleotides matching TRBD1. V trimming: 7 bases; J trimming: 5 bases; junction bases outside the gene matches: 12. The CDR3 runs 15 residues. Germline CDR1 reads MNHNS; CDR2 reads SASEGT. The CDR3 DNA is TGTGCCAGCACCCCGTTGACCGGGACAGGGAACGAGCAGTACTTC. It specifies CASTPLTGTGNEQYF.

The CDR3 loop is CSAGQGWNEQFF. The CDR3 coding sequence is TGCAGCGCCGGACAGGGGTGGAATGAGCAGTTCTTC. The rearrangement uses TRBV29-1 and TRBJ2-1; 9 bases are a match to TRBD1. Losses at the gene ends were 7 bases for V and 7 bases for J; bases not matched to a gene: 5. Per germline, CDR1 SQVTM and CDR2 ANQGSEA. The CDR3 sequence is 12 residues long.

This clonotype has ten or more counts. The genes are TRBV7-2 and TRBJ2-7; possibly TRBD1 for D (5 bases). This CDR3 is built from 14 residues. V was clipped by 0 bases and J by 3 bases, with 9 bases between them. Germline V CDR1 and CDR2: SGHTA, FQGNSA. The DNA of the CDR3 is TGTGCCAGCAGCTTAGCGTCGGACAACTACGAGCAGTACTTC. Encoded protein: CASSLASDNYEQYF.

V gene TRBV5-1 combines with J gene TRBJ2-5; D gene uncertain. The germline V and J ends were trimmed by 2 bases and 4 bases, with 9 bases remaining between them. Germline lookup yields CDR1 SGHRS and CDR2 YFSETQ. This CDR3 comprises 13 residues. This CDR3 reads CASSLMAIETQYF. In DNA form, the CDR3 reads TGCGCCAGCAGCTTAATGGCCATAGAGACCCAGTACTTC.